This T cell receptor (beta chain) was observed in a study of T cell responses to AZD1222 COVID-19 vaccine. This table comes from immunoSEQ multiplex PCR, and its TCRdb copy is limited to in-frame clones, with some not included. The repertoire holds 85,000 to 110,000 clones, with 90% as singletons. CDR1 is LNHDA and CDR2 is SQIVND in the germline V gene (reference sequence). The CDR3 length is 14 residues. Trimming took 3 bases from V and 7 from J, leaving 15 bases between them. Specimen: peripheral blood, collected on day 0 of AZD1222 vaccination. The chain has TRBV19 and TRBJ1-2; D unclear. The TCR sequence derives from an adult in good health. The CDR3 sequence: CASSIGVDLGGYTF. DNA of the CDR3: TGTGCCAGTAGTATCGGGGTGGACCTTGGTGGCTACACCTTC.